This T cell receptor (beta chain) was identified in a study of T cells after yellow fever vaccination. This CDR3 region has 14 residues. CDR1 and CDR2 (germline): SGHAT, FQNNGV. Trimming took off 7 bases at V and 0 bases at J, with 13 bases between the two ends. For TCR, cDNA came from 5'RACE template switching, which added a universal primer site and UMIs. MiXCR, applied by TCRdb to the 5' RACE reads, yields one record per CDR3 protein. The data contain hundreds of thousands of distinct CDR3 sequences, about 12% of them seen just once; the ten biggest clones take up more than 13%. The source was PBMCs, collected on the day of the yellow fever booster vaccination. The TCR was taken from a man aged 25-45 years who received the YFV17D yellow fever vaccine. J is TRBJ2-7 and V is TRBV11-2, with D unclear. CDR3 region: CASNHGPSSYEQYF. The CDR3 bases are TGTGCCAGCAACCACGGGCCGAGCTCCTACGAGCAGTACTTC.